This is a list of T cell receptor beta chains from one sample in a study of early T cells in non-severe SARS-CoV-2 infection. TCRdb re-analysed the 5' RACE reads in MiXCR, keeping a single row per CDR3 protein. The sample has approximately 100,000 distinct CDR3 sequences, roughly 17% seen once. Sequencing was performed on whole blood. These receptors all stem from an adult who was a healthcare worker with PCR-confirmed SARS-CoV-2 infection or an uninfected control (not recorded which). Both conserved end residues are part of each CDR3. A D gene is named only where the DNA matches it firmly. Part of the rows lack a size; the others show once, few, many or a class for expanded clones.

>TRBJ2-3|TRBV12-3/TRBV12-4|NA|NA|14
CASSLYARGDTQYF
TGTGCCAGCAGTTTATATGCGCGGGGAGATACGCAGTATTTT
>TRBJ2-1|TRBV11-2|TRBD2|NA|16
CASSLVWTSGYNEQFF
TGTGCCAGCAGCTTAGTGTGGACTAGCGGGTACAATGAGCAGTTCTTC
>TRBJ1-3|TRBV12-3/TRBV12-4|TRBD1|few|17
CASSLSGTGVSRNTIYF
TGTGCCAGCAGCCTTTCCGGGACAGGGGTGTCTCGGAACACCATATATTTT
>TRBJ2-5|TRBV7-9|TRBD1|NA|16
CASSLLRGDSTETQYF
TGTGCCAGCAGCTTATTACGAGGGGACAGCACAGAGACCCAGTACTTC
>TRBJ2-1|TRBV10-3|TRBD2|few|17
CAIRDWLGASGNGEQFF
TGTGCCATCAGGGACTGGTTAGGGGCTAGCGGGAATGGCGAGCAGTTCTTC
>TRBJ2-1|TRBV6-2/TRBV6-3|NA|NA|12
CASSYVRDEQFF
TGTGCCAGCAGTTACGTCAGGGATGAGCAGTTCTTC
>TRBJ2-3|TRBV7-6|NA|NA|15
CASSARGSSTDTQYF
TGTGCCAGCAGCGCTAGGGGATCTAGCACAGATACGCAGTATTTT
>TRBJ2-3|TRBV3-1|NA|few|14
CASSQTTGPDTQYF
TGTGCCAGCAGCCAGACGACAGGTCCGGATACGCAGTATTTT
>TRBJ1-6|TRBV7-9|TRBD1|few|16
CASSVYGTANNSPLHF
TGTGCCAGCAGCGTATACGGGACAGCCAATAATTCACCCCTCCACTTT
>TRBJ2-1|TRBV18|NA|NA|15
CASSTGTGPYNEQFF
TGTGCCAGCTCTACCGGGACCGGACCCTACAATGAGCAGTTCTTC
>TRBJ2-5|TRBV7-2|NA|few|13
CASSPDSQETQYF
TGTGCCAGCAGCCCCGACTCACAAGAGACCCAGTACTTC
>TRBJ1-6|TRBV30|NA|NA|12
CAWSGYNSPLHF
TGTGCCTGGAGTGGCTATAATTCACCCCTCCACTTT
>TRBJ1-1|TRBV27|NA|few|14
CASRDPRQTSEAFF
TGTGCCAGCAGGGACCCAAGACAGACAAGTGAAGCTTTCTTT
>TRBJ2-7|TRBV2|NA|few|15
CASSGGWPNSYEQYF
TGTGCCAGCAGTGGTGGGTGGCCGAACTCCTACGAGCAGTACTTC
>TRBJ2-1|TRBV21-1|NA|few|19
CASSNPSPLSGVTYNEQFF
TGTGCCAGCAGCAATCCTTCCCCCTTAAGCGGGGTCACCTACAATGAGCAGTTCTTC
>TRBJ2-4|TRBV2|NA|NA|14
CASTGSAAKNIQYF
TGTGCCAGCACCGGGTCGGCAGCCAAAAACATTCAGTACTTC
>TRBJ2-2|TRBV7-2|TRBD2|NA|15
CASQSSGINTGELFF
TGTGCCAGCCAGTCTAGCGGGATTAACACCGGGGAGCTGTTTTTT
>TRBJ2-1|TRBV29-1|NA|many|14
CSVEDQWGGDEQFF
TGCAGCGTTGAAGATCAATGGGGCGGCGATGAGCAGTTCTTC
>TRBJ1-5|TRBV2|TRBD1|many|13
CASRRQGISPQHF
TGTGCCAGCAGGAGACAGGGAATCAGCCCCCAGCATTTT
>TRBJ2-3|TRBV11-2|TRBD2|many|15
CASSSGLADTDTQYF
TGTGCCAGCAGCTCGGGACTAGCGGACACAGATACGCAGTATTTT
>TRBJ1-3|TRBV7-2|NA|few|16
CASSPPSQGPGNTIYF
TGTGCCAGCAGTCCCCCGAGCCAGGGACCTGGAAACACCATATATTTT
>TRBJ1-1|TRBV20-1|NA|NA|14
CSARVRGAGTEAFF
TGCAGTGCTAGAGTCCGGGGGGCGGGCACTGAAGCTTTCTTT
>TRBJ2-1|TRBV20-1|NA|many|15
CSASHPGVGGDEQFF
TGCAGTGCTAGTCATCCGGGAGTGGGCGGCGATGAGCAGTTCTTC
>TRBJ2-3|TRBV14|TRBD2|many|15
CATSQDRRGTDTQYF
TGTGCCACCAGCCAAGATCGGCGGGGGACAGATACGCAGTATTTT
>TRBJ2-1|TRBV20-1|NA|NA|10
CSAPRGEQFF
TGCAGTGCCCCCCGAGGTGAGCAGTTCTTC
>TRBJ2-3|TRBV29-1|NA|NA|14
CSVNRAGFTDTQYF
TGCAGCGTTAATAGGGCAGGGTTCACAGATACGCAGTATTTT
>TRBJ2-6|TRBV29-1|NA|few|14
CSASRGTGANVLTF
TGCAGCGCCTCCCGAGGGACTGGGGCCAACGTCCTGACTTTC
>TRBJ2-2|TRBV19|NA|many|15
CASSPTGANTGELFF
TGTGCCAGTAGTCCCACCGGAGCGAACACCGGGGAGCTGTTTTTT
>TRBJ1-2|TRBV20-1|TRBD1|NA|14
CSARGRTGIYGYTF
TGCAGTGCTAGAGGCCGGACAGGGATCTATGGCTACACCTTC
>TRBJ2-2|TRBV6-4|NA|many|13
CASSDGDTGELFF
TGTGCCAGCAGTGACGGGGACACCGGGGAGCTGTTTTTT
>TRBJ2-7|TRBV20-1|NA|NA|14
CSAIYPAANYEQYF
TGCAGTGCTATATACCCGGCCGCGAACTACGAGCAGTACTTC
>TRBJ2-5|TRBV29-1|NA|few|12
CSSTQGPETQYF
TGCAGCTCGACACAGGGCCCAGAGACCCAGTACTTC
>TRBJ2-1|TRBV7-9|TRBD2|NA|18
CASSLAGLAGGSYNEQFF
TGTGCCAGCAGCTTAGCGGGACTAGCGGGAGGATCCTACAATGAGCAGTTCTTC
>TRBJ2-2|TRBV19|NA|few|14
CASKRQGNTGELFF
TGTGCCAGTAAGAGGCAGGGGAACACCGGGGAGCTGTTTTTT
>TRBJ2-1|TRBV6-1|NA|few|15
CASSVVRSSYNEQFF
TGTGCCAGCAGTGTAGTGAGAAGCTCCTACAATGAGCAGTTCTTC
>TRBJ2-5|TRBV5-5|NA|few|18
CASSYNPAGSGLVETQYF
TGTGCCAGCAGCTACAACCCGGCCGGGTCAGGGTTGGTAGAGACCCAGTACTTC
>TRBJ2-3|TRBV9|NA|few|16
CASSGGAERSTDTQYF
TGTGCCAGCAGCGGTGGGGCAGAACGTAGCACAGATACGCAGTATTTT
>TRBJ1-2|TRBV7-2|TRBD1|NA|13
CASSNPGGNGYTF
TGTGCCAGCAGTAACCCAGGGGGCAACGGCTACACCTTC
>TRBJ2-7|TRBV6-2/TRBV6-3|NA|many|14
CASSLIDSSYEQYF
TGTGCCAGCAGCCTAATCGACAGCTCCTACGAGCAGTACTTC
>TRBJ2-1|TRBV20-1|NA|few|14
CSARDQSRLNEQFF
TGCAGTGCTAGAGATCAGAGTCGTCTCAATGAGCAGTTCTTC
>TRBJ2-5|TRBV4-3|NA|NA|14
CASSQDRIVETQYF
TGCGCCAGCAGCCAAGATAGGATAGTTGAGACCCAGTACTTC
>TRBJ2-3|TRBV5-1|TRBD2|NA|14
CASRVAGGTDTQYF
TGCGCCAGCAGAGTCGCGGGGGGCACAGATACGCAGTATTTT
>TRBJ2-7|TRBV20-1|TRBD1|NA|13
CSAREQGASEQYF
TGCAGTGCTAGAGAGCAGGGGGCGAGCGAGCAGTACTTC
>TRBJ1-1|TRBV12-3/TRBV12-4|TRBD1|many|14
CASSQWTGWVEAFF
TGTGCCAGCAGTCAATGGACAGGCTGGGTTGAAGCTTTCTTT
>TRBJ2-1|TRBV7-9|NA|NA|16
CASSLGATGPYNEQFF
TGTGCCAGCAGCTTGGGGGCGACAGGTCCCTACAATGAGCAGTTCTTC
>TRBJ2-1|TRBV10-3|NA|few|17
CAISEKKAYATGNEQFF
TGTGCCATCAGTGAGAAGAAGGCCTACGCTACAGGGAATGAGCAGTTCTTC
>TRBJ2-5|TRBV20-1|NA|many|13
CSARFGQQETQYF
TGCAGTGCTAGATTTGGGCAGCAAGAGACCCAGTACTTC
>TRBJ2-5|TRBV7-2|NA|many|13
CASSLVYQETQYF
TGTGCCAGCAGCTTAGTCTACCAAGAGACCCAGTACTTC